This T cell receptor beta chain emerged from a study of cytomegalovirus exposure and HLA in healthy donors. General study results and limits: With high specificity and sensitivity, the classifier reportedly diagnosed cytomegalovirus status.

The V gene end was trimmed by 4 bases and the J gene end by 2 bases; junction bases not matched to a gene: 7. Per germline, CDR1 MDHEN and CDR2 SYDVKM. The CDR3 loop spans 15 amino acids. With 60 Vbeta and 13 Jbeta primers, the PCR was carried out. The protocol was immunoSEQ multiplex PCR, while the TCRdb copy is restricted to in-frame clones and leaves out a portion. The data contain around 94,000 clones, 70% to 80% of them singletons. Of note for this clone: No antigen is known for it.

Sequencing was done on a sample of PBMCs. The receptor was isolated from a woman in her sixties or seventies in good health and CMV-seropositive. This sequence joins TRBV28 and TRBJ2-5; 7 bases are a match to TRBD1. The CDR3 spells CASSSGQEIQETQYF. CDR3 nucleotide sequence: TGTGCCAGCAGTTCAGGACAGGAAATTCAAGAGACCCAGTACTTC. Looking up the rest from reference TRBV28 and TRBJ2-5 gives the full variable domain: DVKVTQSSRYLVKRTGEKVFLECVQDMDHENMFWYRQDPGLGLRLIYFSYDVKMKEKGDIPEGYSVSREKKERFSLILESASTNQTSMYLCASSSGQEIQETQYFGPGTRLLVL.